This T cell receptor (beta chain) was obtained from a study of neoadjuvant anti-PD-1 for oral cavity cancer. Findings and limits, study-wide: After neoadjuvant nivolumab, PBMC T cell clonality was significantly higher in non-responders than responders.

Trimming shortened V by 4 bases and J by 12 bases, and 22 bases separated the two germline ends. The germline CDR1 and CDR2 sequences are MDHEN and SYDVKM. The CDR3 extends over 15 amino acids. TCRdb's table, derived via immunoSEQ multiplex PCR, lists solely in-frame clones and lacks some. The sample lists 13,000 to 15,000 clones, 60% to 70% occurring once. Concerning this clone: Antigen unknown.

The source was PBMCs, collected before nivolumab (anti-PD-1) treatment. The origin of this receptor is a person aged 35 to 85 with oral cavity squamous cell carcinoma. The V gene is TRBV28, the J gene TRBJ2-1; weak D call: TRBD2 (7 bases). In DNA, the CDR3 is TGTGCCAGCAGTTCTGGGGGGCGGGAGTCCCTTAGGCAGTTCTTC. Translated: CASSSGGRESLRQFF.